The T cell receptor (beta chain) described here comes from a study of shared clonotypes between healthy human individuals. Findings and caveats of the study: Between several donors, naive CD4 clonotypes were shared at a level of about 5%. Estimated clonotype richness was generally higher in naive than memory subsets.

Sequencing was performed with immunoSEQ multiplex PCR; in TCRdb, only in-frame clones are kept and a portion is missing. This sample has 2,500,000 or so clones; 90% to 95% occur once, and the top ten carry more than 0.12%. Comment on this clone: Its specificity is not known.

V lost 5 bases and J lost 4, with 14 bases in between. The CDR3 is 14 amino acids. CDR1 is MNHEY, CDR2 SVGAGI, per germline. This chain joins TRBV6-5 and TRBJ1-2; maybe TRBD1 (6 bases). The TCR sequence derives from a man aged 18-30 years in good health. Sequencing was done on a sample of naive CD4+ T cells sorted from blood. Subset meaning: CD45RA+ positively selected. CDR3 sequence: CASSRHRDGYGYTF. CDR3 nucleotide sequence: TGTGCCAGCAGTCGCCACAGGGATGGCTATGGCTACACCTTC.